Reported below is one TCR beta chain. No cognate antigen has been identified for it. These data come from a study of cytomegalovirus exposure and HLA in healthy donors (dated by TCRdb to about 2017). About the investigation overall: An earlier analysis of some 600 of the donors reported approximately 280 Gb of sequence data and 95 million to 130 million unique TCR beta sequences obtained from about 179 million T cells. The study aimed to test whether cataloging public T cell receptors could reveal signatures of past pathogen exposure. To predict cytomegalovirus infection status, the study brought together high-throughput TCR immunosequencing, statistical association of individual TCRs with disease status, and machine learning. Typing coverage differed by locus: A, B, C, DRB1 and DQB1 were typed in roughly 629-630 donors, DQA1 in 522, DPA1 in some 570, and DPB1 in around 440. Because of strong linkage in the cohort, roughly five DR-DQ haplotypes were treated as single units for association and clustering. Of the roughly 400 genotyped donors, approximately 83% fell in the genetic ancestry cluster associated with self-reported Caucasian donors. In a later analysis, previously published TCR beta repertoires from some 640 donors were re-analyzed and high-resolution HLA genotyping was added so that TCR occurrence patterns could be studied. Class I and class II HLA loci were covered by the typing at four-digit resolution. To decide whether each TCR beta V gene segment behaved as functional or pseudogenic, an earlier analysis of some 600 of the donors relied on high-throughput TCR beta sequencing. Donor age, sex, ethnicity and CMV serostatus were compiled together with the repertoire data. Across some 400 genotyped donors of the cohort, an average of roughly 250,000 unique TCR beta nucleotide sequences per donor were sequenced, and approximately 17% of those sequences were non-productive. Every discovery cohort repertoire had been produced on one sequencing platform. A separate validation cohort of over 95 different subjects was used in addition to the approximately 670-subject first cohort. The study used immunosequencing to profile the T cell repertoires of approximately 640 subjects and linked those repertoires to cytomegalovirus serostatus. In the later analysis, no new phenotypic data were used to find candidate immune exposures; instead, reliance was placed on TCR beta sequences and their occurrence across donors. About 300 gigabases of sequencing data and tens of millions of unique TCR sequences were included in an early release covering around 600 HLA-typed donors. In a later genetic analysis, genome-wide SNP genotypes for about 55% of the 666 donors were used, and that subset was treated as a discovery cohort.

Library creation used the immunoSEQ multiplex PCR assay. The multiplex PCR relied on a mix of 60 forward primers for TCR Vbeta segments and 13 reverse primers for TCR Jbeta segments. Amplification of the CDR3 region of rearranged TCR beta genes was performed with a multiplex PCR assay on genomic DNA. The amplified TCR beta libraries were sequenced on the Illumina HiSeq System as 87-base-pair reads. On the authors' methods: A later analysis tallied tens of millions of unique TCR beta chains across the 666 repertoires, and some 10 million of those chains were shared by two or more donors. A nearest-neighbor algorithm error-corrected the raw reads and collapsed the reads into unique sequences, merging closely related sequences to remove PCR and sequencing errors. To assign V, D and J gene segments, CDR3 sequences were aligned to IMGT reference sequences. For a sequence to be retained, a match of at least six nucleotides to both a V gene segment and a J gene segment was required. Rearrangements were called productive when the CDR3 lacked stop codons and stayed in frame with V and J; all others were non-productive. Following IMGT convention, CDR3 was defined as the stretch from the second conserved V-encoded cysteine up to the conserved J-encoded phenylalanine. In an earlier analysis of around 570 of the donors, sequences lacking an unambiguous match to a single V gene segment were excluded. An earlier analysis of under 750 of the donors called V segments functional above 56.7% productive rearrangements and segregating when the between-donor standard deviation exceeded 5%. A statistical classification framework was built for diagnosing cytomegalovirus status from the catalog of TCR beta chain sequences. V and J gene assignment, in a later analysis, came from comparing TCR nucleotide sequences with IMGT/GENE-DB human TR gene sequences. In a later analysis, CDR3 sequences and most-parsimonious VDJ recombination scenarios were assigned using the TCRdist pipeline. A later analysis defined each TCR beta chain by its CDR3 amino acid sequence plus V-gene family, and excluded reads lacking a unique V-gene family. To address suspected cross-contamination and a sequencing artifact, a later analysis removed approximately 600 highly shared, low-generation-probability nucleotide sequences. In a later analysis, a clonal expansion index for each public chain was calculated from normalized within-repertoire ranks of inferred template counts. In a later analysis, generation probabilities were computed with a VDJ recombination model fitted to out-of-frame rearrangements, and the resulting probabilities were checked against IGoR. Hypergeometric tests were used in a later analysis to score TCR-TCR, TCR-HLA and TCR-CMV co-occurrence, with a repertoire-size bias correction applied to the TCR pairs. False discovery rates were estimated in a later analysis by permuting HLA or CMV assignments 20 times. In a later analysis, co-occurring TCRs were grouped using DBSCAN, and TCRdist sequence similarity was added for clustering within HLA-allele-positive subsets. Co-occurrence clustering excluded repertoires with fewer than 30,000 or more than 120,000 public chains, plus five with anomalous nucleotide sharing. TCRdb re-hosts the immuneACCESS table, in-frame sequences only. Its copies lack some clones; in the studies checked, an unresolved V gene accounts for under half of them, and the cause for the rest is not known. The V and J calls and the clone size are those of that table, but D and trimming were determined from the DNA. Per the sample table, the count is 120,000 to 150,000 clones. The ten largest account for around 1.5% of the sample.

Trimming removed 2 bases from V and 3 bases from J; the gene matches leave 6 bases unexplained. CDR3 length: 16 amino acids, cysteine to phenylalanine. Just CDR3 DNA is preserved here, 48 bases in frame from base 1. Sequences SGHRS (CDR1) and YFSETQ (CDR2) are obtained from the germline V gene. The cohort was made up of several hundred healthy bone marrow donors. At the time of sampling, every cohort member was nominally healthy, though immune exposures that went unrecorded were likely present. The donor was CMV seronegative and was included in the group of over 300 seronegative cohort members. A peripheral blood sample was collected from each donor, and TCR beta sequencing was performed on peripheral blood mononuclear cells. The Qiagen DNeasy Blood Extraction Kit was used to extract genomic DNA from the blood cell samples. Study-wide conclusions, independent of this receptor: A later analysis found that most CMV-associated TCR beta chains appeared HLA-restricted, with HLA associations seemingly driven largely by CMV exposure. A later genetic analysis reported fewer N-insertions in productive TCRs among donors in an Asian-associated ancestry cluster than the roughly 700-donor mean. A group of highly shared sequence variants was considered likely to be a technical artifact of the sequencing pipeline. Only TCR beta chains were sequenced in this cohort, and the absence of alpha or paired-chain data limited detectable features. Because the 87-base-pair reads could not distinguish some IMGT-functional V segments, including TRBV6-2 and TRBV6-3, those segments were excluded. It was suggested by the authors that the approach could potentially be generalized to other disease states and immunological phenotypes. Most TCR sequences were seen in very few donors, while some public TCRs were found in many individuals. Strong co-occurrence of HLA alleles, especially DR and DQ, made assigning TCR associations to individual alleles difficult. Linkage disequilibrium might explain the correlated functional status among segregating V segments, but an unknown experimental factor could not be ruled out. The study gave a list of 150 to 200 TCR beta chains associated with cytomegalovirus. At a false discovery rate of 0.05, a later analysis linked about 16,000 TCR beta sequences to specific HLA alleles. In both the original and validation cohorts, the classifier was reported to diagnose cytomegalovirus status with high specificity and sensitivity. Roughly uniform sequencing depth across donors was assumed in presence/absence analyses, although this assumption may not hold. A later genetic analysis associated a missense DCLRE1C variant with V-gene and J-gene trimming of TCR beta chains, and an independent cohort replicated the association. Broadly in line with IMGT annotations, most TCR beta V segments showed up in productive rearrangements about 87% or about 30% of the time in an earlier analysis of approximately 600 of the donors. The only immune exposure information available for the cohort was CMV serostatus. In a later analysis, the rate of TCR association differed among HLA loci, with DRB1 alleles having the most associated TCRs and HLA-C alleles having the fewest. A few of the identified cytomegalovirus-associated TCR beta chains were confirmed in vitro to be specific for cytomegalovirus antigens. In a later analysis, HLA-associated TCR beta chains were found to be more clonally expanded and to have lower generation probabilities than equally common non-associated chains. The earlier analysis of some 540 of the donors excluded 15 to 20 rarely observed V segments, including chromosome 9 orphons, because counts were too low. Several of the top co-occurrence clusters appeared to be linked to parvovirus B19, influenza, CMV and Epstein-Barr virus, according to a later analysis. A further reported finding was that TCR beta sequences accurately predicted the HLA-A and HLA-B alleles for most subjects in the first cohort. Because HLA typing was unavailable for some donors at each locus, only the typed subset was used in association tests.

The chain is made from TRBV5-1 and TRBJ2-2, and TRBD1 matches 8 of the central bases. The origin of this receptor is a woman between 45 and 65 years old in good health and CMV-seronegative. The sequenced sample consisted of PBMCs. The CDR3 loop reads CASSFPGGLDTGELFF. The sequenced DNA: TGCGCCAGCAGCTTCCCAGGGGGCCTCGACACCGGGGAGCTGTTTTTT. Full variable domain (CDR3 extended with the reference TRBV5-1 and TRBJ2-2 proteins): KAGVTQTPRYLIKTRGQQVTLSCSPISGHRSVSWYQQTPGQGLQFLFEYFSETQRNKGNFPGRFSGRQFSNSRSEMNVSTLELGDSALYLCASSFPGGLDTGELFFGEGSRLTVL.